Here is one T cell receptor (beta chain) with its context. Its antigen remains unidentified. V was pared by 2 bases and J by 8 bases, with 14 bases between. The CDR3 contains 13 residues. Germline V gene sequence: CDR1 SGHRS, CDR2 YFSETQ. The record originates from a study of identical twins. Whole-study findings and limits: Potential partial confounding of zero-insertion analyses by invariant MAIT and iNKT cells was noted.

A universal primer site arose from template switching, and cDNA bore unique molecular identifiers. From the 5' RACE reads, TCRdb called clonotypes with MiXCR, one entry per CDR3 protein. The sample carries roughly 470,000 distinct CDR3 sequences, roughly an eighth recorded once. This sample also appeared in a second study, on yellow fever vaccine responses in identical twins.

The TCR originated in a young woman in good health. The chain couples TRBV5-1 to TRBJ2-7; tentative D call: TRBD1 (6 bases). Sequenced sample: CD4+ T cells sorted from blood. The CDR3 region has the DNA TGCGCCAGCAGCTTAATTCGGGACACACAGCAGTACTTC. Encoded protein: CASSLIRDTQQYF.